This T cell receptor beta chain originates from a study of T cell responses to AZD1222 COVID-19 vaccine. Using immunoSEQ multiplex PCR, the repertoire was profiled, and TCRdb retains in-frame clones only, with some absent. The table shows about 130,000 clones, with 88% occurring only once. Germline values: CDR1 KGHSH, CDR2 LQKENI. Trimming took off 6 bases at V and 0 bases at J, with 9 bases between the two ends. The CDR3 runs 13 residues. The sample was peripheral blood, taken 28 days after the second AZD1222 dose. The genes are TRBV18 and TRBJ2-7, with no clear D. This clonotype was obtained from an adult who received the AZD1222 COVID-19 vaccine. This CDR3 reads CASSQPASYEQYF. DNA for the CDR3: TGTGCCAGCTCCCAACCAGCCTCCTACGAGCAGTACTTC.